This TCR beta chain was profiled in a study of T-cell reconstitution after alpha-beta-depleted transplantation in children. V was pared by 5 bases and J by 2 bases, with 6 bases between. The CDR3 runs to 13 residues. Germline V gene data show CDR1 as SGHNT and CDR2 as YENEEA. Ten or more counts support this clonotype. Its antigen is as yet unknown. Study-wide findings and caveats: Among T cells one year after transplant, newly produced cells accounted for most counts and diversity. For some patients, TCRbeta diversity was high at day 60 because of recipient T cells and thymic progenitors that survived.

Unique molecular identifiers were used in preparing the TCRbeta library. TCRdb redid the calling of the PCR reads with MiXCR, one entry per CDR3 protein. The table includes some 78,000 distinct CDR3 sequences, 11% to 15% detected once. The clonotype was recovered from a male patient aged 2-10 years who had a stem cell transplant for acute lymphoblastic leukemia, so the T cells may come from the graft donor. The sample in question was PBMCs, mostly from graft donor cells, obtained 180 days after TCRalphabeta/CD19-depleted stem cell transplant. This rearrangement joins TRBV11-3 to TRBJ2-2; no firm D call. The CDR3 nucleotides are TGTGCCAGCAGCCTACAAAACACCGGGGAGCTGTTTTTT. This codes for CASSLQNTGELFF.